A single sample gave rise to the 30 T cell receptor beta chains below, sequenced in a study of regulatory T cells in long-lasting Graves disease. Libraries of TCR beta came from iRepertoire HTBI primers plus Arm-PCR of CDR3 regions. One entry per CDR3 protein, called by TCRdb with MiXCR from the multiplex PCR reads. This table holds 400,000 to 500,000 distinct CDR3 sequences, more than 13% found once. Time point reported: newly diagnosed GD, antithyroid drugs for less than 3 months. TCR sequences were obtained from RNA taken from PBMCs. This same sample was also part of a study on T cells in Graves' hyperthyroidism and ophthalmopathy.

Here the sequenced sample was peripheral blood mononuclear cells (PBMCs), taken at new diagnosis, from a patient treated with antithyroid drugs. The receptors were gathered from a woman aged 30 to 39 with Graves disease.

DNA for the CDR3: TGTGCCAGTAAGGTCTTGAACACCGGGGAGCTGTTTTTT. The encoded protein is CASKVLNTGELFF. The chain combines TRBV19 with TRBJ2-2; D gene uncertain. Trimming shortened V by 7 bases and J by 1 base, and 7 bases separated the two germline ends. From germline, CDR1 is LNHDA and CDR2 SQIVND (reference sequence). The length of the CDR3 is 13 residues.

This clonotype was seen ten or more times. The chain employs TRBV11-3 and TRBJ2-2, with D uncertain. The CDR3 is 15 residues long. Deletions cut 1 base from V and 2 bases from J, with 8 bases between. Per germline, CDR1 SGHNT and CDR2 YENEEA. CDR3 bases: TGTGCCAGCAGCTTAGGGGCCAGAAACACCGGGGAGCTGTTTTTT. As protein: CASSLGARNTGELFF. Filled out from reference TRBV11-3 and TRBJ2-2, the complete variable domain reads EAGVVQSPRYKIIEKKQPVAFWCNPISGHNTLYWYLQNLGQGPELLIRYENEEAVDDSQLPKDRFSAERLKGVDSTLKIQPAELGDSAVYLCASSLGARNTGELFFGEGSRLTVL.

J is TRBJ1-2 and V is TRBV6-1; the D gene is possibly TRBD1 (6 bases). The CDR3 sequence is 16 residues long. Germline CDR1 reads MNHNS; CDR2 reads SASEGT. Trimming removed 7 bases at V and 5 bases at J, with 23 bases between. The CDR3 sequence: CASKKDSPGKMYGYTF. The DNA for the CDR3 is TGTGCCAGCAAGAAGGACAGCCCCGGCAAAATGTATGGCTACACCTTC.

This clonotype was found once. Since a much larger clone is just one base distant, this may be a read error. The chain employs TRBV7-9 and TRBJ2-7; 9 nucleotides align to TRBD2. Germline values: CDR1 SEHNR, CDR2 FQNEAQ (reference sequence). The CDR3 is 15 amino acids. The DNA of the CDR3 is TGTACCAGCAGCTTAGGTAGCGGGAGAACATACGAGCAGTACTTC. It specifies CTSSLGSGRTYEQYF.

The V and J genes are TRBV5-4 and TRBJ1-2; maybe TRBD1 (6 bases). Germline loops: CDR1 SGHNT, CDR2 YYREEE (reference sequence). The CDR3 has 15 residues. The ends were cut back, 0 bases at V and 5 bases at J, with 14 bases in the middle. CDR3 amino acids: CASSLASEGGYGYTF. CDR3 DNA sequence: TGTGCCAGCAGCTTGGCCTCGGAAGGGGGATATGGCTACACCTTC.

This clonotype was seen many times. V usage is TRBV6-1 and J usage is TRBJ2-3; D might be TRBD2 (5 bases). Trimming pared 6 bases from V and 2 bases from J, leaving 12 bases between. Germline values: CDR1 MNHNS, CDR2 SASEGT. CDR3 length equals 14 residues. The CDR3 loop is CASRGNRDTDTQYF. CDR3 in DNA: TGTGCCAGCAGAGGGAACCGGGACACAGATACGCAGTATTTT.

This clonotype occurred many times. The chain is built from TRBV29-1 and TRBJ1-2; D might be TRBD1 (5 bases). The CDR3 contains 12 residues. Germline assignment: CDR1 SQVTM and CDR2 ANQGSEA. Trimming took off 4 bases at V and 3 bases at J, with 9 bases between the two ends. CDR3 sequence reads: CSVVGQHYGYTF. CDR3 bases: TGCAGCGTTGTGGGGCAGCACTATGGCTACACCTTC.

This clonotype was seen repeatedly, ten times or more. V gene TRBV11-1 combines with J gene TRBJ2-7, with a possible D match to TRBD1 (6 bases). The CDR3 consists of 15 residues. The germline V gene has CDR1 SGHAT and CDR2 FQDESV (reference sequence). Trimming removed 5 bases from V and 5 bases from J, with 19 bases in between. CDR3 protein: CASSQNRELSHEQYF. The CDR3 nucleotides are TGTGCCAGCAGCCAAAACAGGGAATTGTCTCACGAGCAGTACTTC.

The rearrangement joins TRBV29-1 to TRBJ2-1; D may correspond to TRBD1 or TRBD2 (7 bases each). This CDR3 is built from 15 residues. The V and J ends lost 4 bases and 8 bases respectively, with 21 bases between them. Germline CDR1 reads SQVTM; CDR2 reads ANQGSEA. DNA for the CDR3: TGCAGCGTTGCAAAGTGGTTGGGAGGGGGCGATGAGCAGTTCTTC. Translated, it gives CSVAKWLGGGDEQFF.

The chain carries TRBV28 and TRBJ2-7, with D unclear. V was clipped by 3 bases and J by 6 bases, with 6 bases between them. The CDR3 is made up of 11 amino acids. The V gene's germline CDR1 is MDHEN and CDR2 SYDVKM. CDR3 nucleotide sequence: TGTGCCAGCAGTTTCTCGACCGAGCAGTACTTC. Translating gives CASSFSTEQYF.

Note on this clonotype: This likely comes from a read error, as the CDR3 has no conserved phenylalanine or tryptophan at its end. V is TRBV2 and J is TRBJ2-7; 9 nucleotides agree with TRBD1. J was trimmed by 3 bases and V by 9 bases; bases with no gene match: 6. CDR1 is SNHLY and CDR2 is FYNNEI in the germline V gene. The CDR3 is 13 amino acids. The CDR3 coding sequence is TGTGCCAGTGACCGGGACAGGGACTACGAGCAGTACCTC. Protein: CASDRDRDYEQYL.

This clonotype was recorded at least ten times. J is TRBJ2-5 and V is TRBV4-1; D remains ambiguous. Trimming shortened V by 2 bases and J by 5 bases, and 27 bases separated the two germline ends. The germline V gene encodes CDR1 MGHRA and CDR2 YSYEKL. This CDR3 spans 19 amino acids. The CDR3 here is CASSQPLRRLGPEVETQYF. CDR3 sequence (DNA): TGCGCCAGCAGCCAACCACTCCGAAGGTTGGGCCCAGAGGTGGAGACCCAGTACTTC.

The chain is built from TRBV27 and TRBJ2-3, with D perhaps TRBD2 (6 bases). Germline V CDR1 and CDR2: MNHEY, SMNVEV (reference sequence). The germline V and J ends were trimmed by 6 bases and 3 bases, with 13 bases remaining between them. The CDR3 sequence is 14 residues long. CDR3 region: CASSDSAGTDTQYF. The CDR3 bases are TGTGCCAGCAGCGACTCGGCGGGGACAGATACGCAGTATTTT.

This clonotype was detected a few times. CDR3 DNA sequence: TGTGCCAGCTCACCGAGAACAGGCCCGAACACCGGGGAGCTGTTTTTT. This sequence encodes CASSPRTGPNTGELFF. The rearrangement uses TRBV18 and TRBJ2-2, with TRBD1 as a possible D gene (5 bases). Germline V gene sequence: CDR1 KGHSH, CDR2 LQKENI. This CDR3 spans 16 amino acids. Trimming left V 3 bases short and J 0 bases short, with 11 bases between.

This clonotype was seen a handful of times. CDR3: CASGTGTGELFF. The CDR3 DNA reads as TGTGCCTCCGGGACAGGCACCGGGGAGCTGTTTTTT. The rearrangement joins TRBV10-3 to TRBJ2-2; TRBD1 aligns across 8 bases. V lost 11 bases to trimming and J lost 4 bases; unmatched junction nucleotides: 3. CDR1 ENHRY and CDR2 SYGVKD come from the germline V gene. This CDR3 has 12 amino acids.

This clonotype has at least ten counts. The V call is TRBV28, the J call TRBJ2-7, with 7 bases identical to TRBD2. V gave up 5 bases and J gave up 4 bases; unmatched junction bases: 14. Germline loops: CDR1 MDHEN, CDR2 SYDVKM. The CDR3 is made up of 16 amino acids. CDR3 protein: CASSPTPWGGRYEQYF. DNA for the CDR3: TGTGCCAGCAGTCCGACCCCGTGGGGGGGTCGTTACGAGCAGTACTTC.

In DNA, the CDR3 is TGTGCCAGCAGCCCGAACGGTGCGCTCTATGGCTACACCTTC. Protein sequence: CASSPNGALYGYTF. This rearrangement joins TRBV6-2 or TRBV6-3 to TRBJ1-2; no reliable D call. Looked up from germline, CDR1 is MNHEY and CDR2 is SVGEGT. This CDR3 is 14 amino acids long. V dropped 6 bases and J dropped 4 bases, with 15 bases sitting between them.

In this sample, this clonotype turned up a few times. V is TRBV30 and J is TRBJ2-7; maybe TRBD2 (6 bases). Germline CDR1 and CDR2: GTSNPN and SVGIG (reference sequence). The ends were cut back, 0 bases at V and 0 bases at J, with 12 bases in the middle. There are 15 residues in the CDR3. CDR3: CAWSVGGLLSYEQYF. The CDR3 region has the DNA TGTGCCTGGAGTGTAGGCGGACTACTCTCCTACGAGCAGTACTTC.

This clonotype has at least ten counts. For the CDR3, the DNA is TGCAGTGCTAGAGATTGGATTACTAGCACAGATACGCAGTATTTT. Its translation: CSARDWITSTDTQYF. The gene calls are TRBV20-1 and TRBJ2-3; D is uncertain. The CDR3 runs 15 residues. Germline V gene lookup returns CDR1 DFQATT and CDR2 SNEGSKA (reference sequence). Trimming cost V 0 bases and J 0 bases, with 10 bases left between them.

This clonotype was observed once. The chain couples TRBV20-1 to TRBJ1-5; 7 positions match TRBD1. Germline V gene lookup returns CDR1 DFQATT and CDR2 SNEGSKA (reference sequence). V lost 3 bases and J lost 10; bases outside the gene matches: 15. The CDR3 totals 15 residues. CDR3 DNA sequence: TGCAGTGCTAGGGTGTGGGACAGAGAAATCAGCCCCCAGCATTTT. As protein: CSARVWDREISPQHF.

The CDR3 region is CASSLEISTEAFF. The DNA of the CDR3 is TGTGCCAGCAGCTTAGAAATAAGCACTGAAGCTTTCTTT. The chain has TRBV7-9 and TRBJ1-1; the D is unclear. Trimming stripped 1 base from V and 4 bases from J, with 7 bases between. The length of the CDR3 is 13 residues. Germline CDR1 reads SEHNR; CDR2 reads FQNEAQ (reference sequence).

This clonotype has a count of ten or more. The V and J genes are TRBV6-1 and TRBJ2-1; 7 positions match TRBD1. The CDR3 runs to 13 residues. J was trimmed by 8 bases and V by 6 bases; bases with no gene match: 7. Germline lookup yields CDR1 MNHNS and CDR2 SASEGT. DNA for the CDR3: TGTGCCAGCAGCTTGGGACAGTTCGATGAGCAGTTCTTC. Residues: CASSLGQFDEQFF.

The chain uses TRBV7-2 and TRBJ2-1, with unresolved D. The J call may not be correct, given that the DNA end is closer to TRBJ2-3. The CDR3 has 14 residues. The germline V gene encodes CDR1 SGHTA and CDR2 FQGNSA. Here the CDR3 DNA reads TGTGCCAGCAGCGAAGAGGAGTACGCAGATACGCAGTATTTT. This codes for CASSEEEYADTQYF.

The chain recombines TRBV19 with TRBJ2-2; tentatively, D is TRBD2 (7 bases). Germline values: CDR1 LNHDA, CDR2 SQIVND (reference sequence). The CDR3 covers 16 residues. Trimming removed 6 bases at V and 4 bases at J, with 18 bases between. CDR3: CASSLRGGDSTGELFF. Written as DNA, the CDR3 is TGTGCCAGTAGCCTGAGGGGGGGCGATAGCACCGGGGAGCTGTTTTTT.

This clonotype was observed at least ten times. The chain has TRBV12-3 or TRBV12-4 and TRBJ2-5, with D tentatively TRBD1 or TRBD2 (5 bases each). V was trimmed by 6 bases and J by 3 bases, leaving 17 bases between them. The CDR3 contains 15 residues. In DNA, the CDR3 is TGTGCCAGCAGGGAGAGAGGGGTCAGGGAAGAGACCCAGTACTTC. Protein sequence: CASRERGVREETQYF.

The chain joins TRBV28 to TRBJ1-1, with 7 bases matching TRBD1. CDR1 and CDR2 (germline): MDHEN, SYDVKM. The CDR3 runs to 14 residues. Losses at the gene ends were 3 bases for V and 6 bases for J; bases not matched to a gene: 7. The CDR3 loop is CASSFQTGLSEAFF. Written as DNA, the CDR3 is TGTGCCAGCAGTTTCCAGACAGGGTTGTCTGAAGCTTTCTTT.

This clonotype was seen at least ten times. The chain recombines TRBV5-1 with TRBJ2-1; a possible D gene is TRBD2 (5 bases). Trimming left V 1 base short and J 6 bases short, with 17 bases between. From germline, CDR1 is SGHRS and CDR2 YFSETQ. The CDR3 length is 16 residues. CDR3 residues: CASSLSEGGVGNEQFF. CDR3 coding DNA: TGCGCCAGCAGCTTGTCCGAGGGTGGGGTAGGCAATGAGCAGTTCTTC.

The V call is TRBV27, the J call TRBJ2-3, with 14 bases aligning to TRBD2. CDR1 and CDR2 from the germline V gene are MNHEY and SMNVEV (reference sequence). The CDR3 sequence is 17 residues long. Trimming took 4 bases from V and 0 from J; bases not matched to a gene: 3. The CDR3 DNA reads TGTGCCAGCAGTTGGACTAGCGGGAGGAAAAGCACAGATACGCAGTATTTT. Translation gives CASSWTSGRKSTDTQYF.

This clonotype was found many times. This chain links TRBV3-1 with TRBJ1-6, with D perhaps TRBD1 (6 bases). Germline lookup yields CDR1 LGHDT and CDR2 YNNKEL (reference sequence). The CDR3 contains 16 residues. The germline V and J ends were trimmed by 1 base and 6 bases, with 13 bases remaining between them. CDR3 sequence (DNA): TGTGCCAGCAGCCAAGGGCAATTAGGGGGTAATTCACCCCTCCACTTT. This sequence encodes CASSQGQLGGNSPLHF.

This clonotype was picked up a small number of times. This chain links TRBV5-1 with TRBJ2-2, with D tentatively TRBD2 (6 bases). The CDR3 contains 16 residues. Trimming left V 4 bases short and J 6 bases short, with 19 bases between. Germline V gene lookup returns CDR1 SGHRS and CDR2 YFSETQ. The CDR3 coding sequence is TGCGCCAGCAGCCTTAATCCCTCCAGGGAGGCCGGGGAGCTGTTTTTT. This translates into CASSLNPSREAGELFF.